Given below is one TCR beta chain in context. This sample is drawn from a study of blood T cell repertoires in COVID-19. Whole-study context: The analysed material was cDNA or gDNA that came from T cells, B-cell-depleted T cells, or PBMCs.

The table came from immunoSEQ multiplex PCR; TCRdb's copy has only in-frame clones and leaves some out. The sample includes more than 100,000 clones, 84% of them seen just once. CDR3 length: 13 residues. Trimming stripped 4 bases from V and 4 bases from J, with 11 bases between. Germline values: CDR1 SGHRS, CDR2 YFSETQ. This sequence originates from a woman older than 75 with acute or convalescent COVID-19. What was sequenced was peripheral blood. V is TRBV5-1 and J is TRBJ1-2; possible D gene TRBD1, 6 bases. DNA for the CDR3: TGCGCCAGCAGCATCGGACAGTTCTATGGCTACACCTTC. Translated: CASSIGQFYGYTF.